The clone carrying this T cell receptor (beta chain) has just a few counts. Its cognate antigen is unknown. V lost 0 bases, J lost 0 bases, and 7 bases lay in between. This CDR3 region has 14 residues. Germline-derived CDR1 and CDR2 are SGHRS and YFSETQ. The data were obtained in a study of beta chain features in type 1 diabetes. Study outcomes and limitations: Significant though moderate, a shortening of TCRB CDR3s appeared in all four CD4+ subsets of Type 1 diabetes patients.

Reverse transcribing all isolated RNA meant expressed TCRB transcripts were sequenced. Measured with immunoSEQ multiplex PCR; TCRdb has only the in-frame clones, and not every one. The data hold a few hundred thousand clones, with about 13% observed a single time. The V call is TRBV5-1, the J call TRBJ2-7; D call uncertain. The sequencing input was naive CD4+ T cells from blood. This sequence originates from a woman between 18 and 30 years old with type 1 diabetes. CDR3 nucleotide sequence: TGCGCCAGCAGCTTGGATATTAGCTCCTACGAGCAGTACTTC. It encodes CASSLDISSYEQYF.